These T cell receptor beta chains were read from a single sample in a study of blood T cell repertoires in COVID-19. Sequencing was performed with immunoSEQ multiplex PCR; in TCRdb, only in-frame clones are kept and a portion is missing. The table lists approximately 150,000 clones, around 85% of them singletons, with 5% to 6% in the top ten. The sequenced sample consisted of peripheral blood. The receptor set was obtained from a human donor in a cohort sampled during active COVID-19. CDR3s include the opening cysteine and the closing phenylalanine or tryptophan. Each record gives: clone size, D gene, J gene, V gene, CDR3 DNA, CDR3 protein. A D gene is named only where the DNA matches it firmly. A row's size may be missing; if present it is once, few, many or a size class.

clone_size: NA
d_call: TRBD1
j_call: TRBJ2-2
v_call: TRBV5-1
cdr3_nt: TGCGCCAGCAGCCCCTCACCCTCGACAGGGCGTCTTGGCACCGGGGAGCTGTTTTTT
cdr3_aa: CASSPSPSTGRLGTGELFF

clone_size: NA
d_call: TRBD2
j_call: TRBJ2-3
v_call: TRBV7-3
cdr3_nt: TGTGCCAGCAGCTCTAGCGGGGGGGCACGGGATACGCAGTATTTT
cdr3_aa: CASSSSGGARDTQYF

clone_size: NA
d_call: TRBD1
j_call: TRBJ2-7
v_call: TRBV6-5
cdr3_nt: TGTGCCAGCAGTTCGGGACAGCAACTTTCCTACGAGCAGTACTTC
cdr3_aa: CASSSGQQLSYEQYF

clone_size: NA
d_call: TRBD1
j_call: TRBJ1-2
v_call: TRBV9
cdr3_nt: TGTGCCAGCAGCACCGACAGGGGGCTGGGCTATGGCTACACCTTC
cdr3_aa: CASSTDRGLGYGYTF

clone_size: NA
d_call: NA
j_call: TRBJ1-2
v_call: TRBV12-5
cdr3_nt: TGTGCTAGTGGTTCCGGAGTTAACTATGGCTACACCTTC
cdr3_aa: CASGSGVNYGYTF

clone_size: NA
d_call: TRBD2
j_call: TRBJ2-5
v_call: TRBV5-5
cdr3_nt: TGTGCCAGCAGCCCCCCGGGACTAGCGGGAGGGAAGGAGACCCAGTACTTC
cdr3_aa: CASSPPGLAGGKETQYF

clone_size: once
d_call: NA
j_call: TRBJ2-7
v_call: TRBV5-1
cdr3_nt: TGCGCCAGCAGCTTGGTTGGCAGGGCTGGGGAGCAGTACTTC
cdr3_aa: CASSLVGRAGEQYF

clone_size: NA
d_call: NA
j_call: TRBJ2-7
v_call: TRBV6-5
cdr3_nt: TGTGCCAGCAGAACCCCGGGGGTCGGCGAGCAGTACTTC
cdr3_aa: CASRTPGVGEQYF

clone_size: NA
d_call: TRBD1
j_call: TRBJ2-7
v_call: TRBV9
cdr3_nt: TGTGCCAGCAGCCTAAATACAGGGGGCGAGCAGTACTTC
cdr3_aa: CASSLNTGGEQYF

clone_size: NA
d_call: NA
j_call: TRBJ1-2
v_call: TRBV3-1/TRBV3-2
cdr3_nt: TGTGCCAGCAGCCACGGAGGCTCGTATGGCTACACCTTC
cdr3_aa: CASSHGGSYGYTF

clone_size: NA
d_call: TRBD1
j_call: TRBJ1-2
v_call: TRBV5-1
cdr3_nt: TGCGCCAGCAGCTCATCCGGGACAGGGTTTCAATACACCTTC
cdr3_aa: CASSSSGTGFQYTF

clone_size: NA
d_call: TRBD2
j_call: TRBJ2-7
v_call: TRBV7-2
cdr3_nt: TGTGCCAGCAGCTCCCTAGCGGGGGGTTCCGAGCAGTACTTC
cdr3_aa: CASSSLAGGSEQYF

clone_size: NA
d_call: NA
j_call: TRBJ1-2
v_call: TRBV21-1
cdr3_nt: TGTGCCAGCAGCAAAGAGGGGGCGAGGGGCTACACCTTC
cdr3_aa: CASSKEGARGYTF

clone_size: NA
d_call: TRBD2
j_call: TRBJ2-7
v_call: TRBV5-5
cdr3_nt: TGTGCCAGCAGCTTGGCTAGCGGGAGCTACGAGCAGTACTTC
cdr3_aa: CASSLASGSYEQYF

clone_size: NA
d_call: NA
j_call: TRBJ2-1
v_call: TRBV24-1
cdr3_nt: TGTGCCACCAGTGGCCCTAGCGACTCCTACAATGAGCAGTTCTTC
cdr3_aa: CATSGPSDSYNEQFF